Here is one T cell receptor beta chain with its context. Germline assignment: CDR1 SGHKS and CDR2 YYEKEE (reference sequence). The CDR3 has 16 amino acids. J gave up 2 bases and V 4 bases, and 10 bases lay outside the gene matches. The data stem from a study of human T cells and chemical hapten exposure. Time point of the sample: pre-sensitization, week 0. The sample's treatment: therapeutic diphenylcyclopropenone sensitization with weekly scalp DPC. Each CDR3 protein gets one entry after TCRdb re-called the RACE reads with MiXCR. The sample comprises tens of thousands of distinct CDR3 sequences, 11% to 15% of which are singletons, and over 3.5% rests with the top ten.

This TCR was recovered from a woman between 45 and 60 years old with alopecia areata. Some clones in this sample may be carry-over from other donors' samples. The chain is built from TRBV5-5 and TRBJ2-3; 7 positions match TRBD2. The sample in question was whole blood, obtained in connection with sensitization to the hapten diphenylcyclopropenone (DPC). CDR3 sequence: CASSRGSPFYTDTQYF. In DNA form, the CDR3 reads TGTGCCAGCAGCCGCGGGAGCCCCTTTTACACAGATACGCAGTATTTT.